A selection of T cell receptor beta chains follows, all from one sample in a study of identical twins. A single record per CDR3 protein comes from TCRdb applying MiXCR to the 5' RACE reads. The table includes some 230,000 distinct CDR3 sequences, 5% to 7% detected once. These data were likewise used in another study, on T cells expressing NK-cell markers.

The sequencing input was CD8+ T cells sorted from blood. The source is a woman younger than 30 in good health. Both conserved end residues are part of each CDR3. A D gene is named only where the DNA matches it firmly. Size is omitted from some rows. Given values are once, few, many or a class for expanded clones.

j_call d_call clone_size v_call cdr3_nt cdr3_aa
TRBJ2-2 - - TRBV11-3 TGTGCCAGCAGCAGGAGCGACGCATCGAACACCGGGGAGCTGTTTTTT CASSRSDASNTGELFF
TRBJ1-5 - - TRBV6-2/TRBV6-3 TGTGCCAGCAGTTATTTAAAGGATTGGCCCCAGCATTTT CASSYLKDWPQHF
TRBJ2-5 - few TRBV7-8 TGTGCCAGCACCTCTCCTTCTAGAGGCGAGACCCAGTACTTC CASTSPSRGETQYF
TRBJ2-1 - - TRBV9 TGTGCCAGCAGCGGCCCCCATGACAATGAGCAGTTCTTC CASSGPHDNEQFF
TRBJ2-3 - - TRBV7-6 TGTGCCAGCAGCTTAGATCCCGGGGCCTCAACAGATACGCAGTATTTT CASSLDPGASTDTQYF
TRBJ2-1 - - TRBV9 TGTGCCAGCAGCGATCCTACAACACGGGCTGAGCAGTTCTTC CASSDPTTRAEQFF
TRBJ1-5 - few TRBV12-3/TRBV12-4 TGTGCCAGCAGTATAGAGACGGAGGCCAATCAGCCCCAGCATTTT CASSIETEANQPQHF
TRBJ2-6 - - TRBV9 TGTGCCAGCAGCGTAGCTGTAGCATCCGGGGCCAACGTCCTGACTTTC CASSVAVASGANVLTF
TRBJ1-5 - few TRBV27 TGTGCCAGCAGTCCCCTCAATCAGCCCCAGCATTTT CASSPLNQPQHF
TRBJ2-7 TRBD1 few TRBV7-2 TGTGCCAGCAGAATAACCGGGGCAGGGGGTTTTCACGAGCAGTACTTC CASRITGAGGFHEQYF
TRBJ1-6 TRBD1 many TRBV20-1 TGCAGTGCTTCCCCGGACAGGGTTATGTCTAATTCACCCCTCCACTTT CSASPDRVMSNSPLHF
TRBJ2-3 - many TRBV12-3/TRBV12-4 TGTGCCAGCTCGTCCAGCGGGCGCGGAGATACGCAGTATTTT CASSSSGRGDTQYF
TRBJ1-1 - many TRBV27 TGTGCCAGCAGTTTAGTTACGGCCACTGAAGCTTTCTTT CASSLVTATEAFF
TRBJ2-1 - few TRBV7-2 TGTGCCAGCAGCTTCCTCCGGACGGACCGCAATGAGCAGTTCTTC CASSFLRTDRNEQFF
TRBJ2-3 - few TRBV11-2 TGTGCCAGCAGCTTAGGCAACAGACAACGCACAGATACGCAGTATTTT CASSLGNRQRTDTQYF
TRBJ2-7 - few TRBV11-1 TGTGCCAGCAGCCACTTCCCTGTAAGGACAGAAAATACCTACGAGCAGTACTTC CASSHFPVRTENTYEQYF
TRBJ1-1 - - TRBV2 TGTGCCAGCAGTGAAGGGACGAACACTGAAGCTTTCTTT CASSEGTNTEAFF